Below are 32 T cell receptor beta chains sequenced from a single sample in a study of identical twins. Using its own MiXCR run on the 5' RACE reads, TCRdb lists one record per CDR3 protein. The sample contains hundreds of thousands of distinct CDR3 sequences, around an eighth of which appear only once. These data were also filed under a second study, of yellow fever vaccine responses in identical twins.

The sequencing sample was made of PBMCs. These receptors were collected from a woman under 30 in good health.

The chain uses TRBV2 and TRBJ2-7; D gene ambiguous. V was cut by 5 bases and J by 3 bases, with 2 bases left in between. The CDR3 is made up of 10 amino acids. Germline CDR1 is SNHLY and CDR2 is FYNNEI. The CDR3 bases are TGTGCCAGCAGTCTCTACGAGCAGTACGTC. Its protein is CASSLYEQYV.

In its sample, this clonotype was seen many times. The chain has TRBV19 and TRBJ2-1; 9 bases map to TRBD1. V shed 3 bases and J 4 bases; nucleotides not matched to a gene: 7. CDR1 is LNHDA, CDR2 SQIVND, per germline (reference sequence). The CDR3 totals 16 residues. The CDR3 sequence is CASSMGDRAGYNEQFF. The CDR3, as DNA: TGTGCCAGTAGTATGGGGGACAGGGCCGGGTACAATGAGCAGTTCTTC.

This clonotype was detected a few times. The DNA of the CDR3 is TGTGCCAGCAGCTTAGTGATGGCAGGGGGATCTTCTGGGGCCAACGTCCTGACTTTC. This translates into CASSLVMAGGSSGANVLTF. The V call is TRBV7-8, the J call TRBJ2-6; 7 nucleotides line up with TRBD1. Germline V gene data show CDR1 as SGHVS and CDR2 as FQNEAQ. CDR3 size: 19 residues. J lost 1 base, V lost 1 base, and 10 bases had no gene match.

This chain uses TRBV11-2 with TRBJ2-5; D is undetermined. Trimming cost V 1 base and J 3 bases, with 9 bases left between them. CDR3 size: 14 residues. CDR1 and CDR2 from the germline V gene are SGHAT and FQNNGV. The CDR3 reads CASSLGTTEETQYF. In DNA, the CDR3 is TGTGCCAGCAGCTTAGGGACGACCGAAGAGACCCAGTACTTC.

This clonotype was seen more than once but under ten times. The CDR3 DNA reads TGTGCCACCAGTGATCGGGACTCCTACAATGAGCAGTTCTTC. It is translated as CATSDRDSYNEQFF. V is TRBV24-1 and J is TRBJ2-1; D possibly corresponds to TRBD2 (5 bases). CDR3 length equals 14 residues. Trimming removed 3 bases at V and 0 bases at J, with 5 bases between. Germline V gives CDR1 KGHDR, CDR2 SFDVKD.

A few counts support this clonotype. This chain links TRBV10-2 with TRBJ2-2; the D gene is possibly TRBD2 (6 bases). The CDR3 runs 16 residues. The germline V gene encodes CDR1 WSHSY and CDR2 SAAADI. V lost 4 bases and J 0 bases, leaving 12 bases between the germline ends. The CDR3 region has the DNA TGCGCCAGCAGTGTGGCGGGGACCGCGAACACCGGGGAGCTGTTTTTT. This gives the protein CASSVAGTANTGELFF.

A few counts support this clonotype. This sequence joins TRBV18 and TRBJ2-2; D ambiguous. The germline gives CDR1 KGHSH, CDR2 LQKENI. The CDR3 spans 14 residues. V dropped 4 bases and J dropped 3 bases, with 9 bases sitting between them. The chain's CDR3 is CASSQQTHTGELFF. In nucleotides, the CDR3 is TGTGCCAGCTCACAGCAGACACACACCGGGGAGCTGTTTTTT.

This clonotype was seen more than once but under ten times. The chain combines TRBV4-1 with TRBJ2-1, with unresolved D. There are 16 residues in the CDR3. Germline-derived CDR1 and CDR2 are MGHRA and YSYEKL. V lost 4 bases, J lost 0 bases, and 13 bases lay in between. The CDR3: CASSPTTGSSYNEQFF. In DNA, the CDR3 is TGCGCCAGCAGCCCAACAACCGGCAGCTCCTACAATGAGCAGTTCTTC.

This clonotype has only a few counts. This chain links TRBV28 with TRBJ2-7; 10 positions agree with TRBD2. Germline V lookup: CDR1 MDHEN, CDR2 SYDVKM. The CDR3 spans 15 residues. The J segment lost 6 bases and the V segment lost 1 base, leaving 6 bases of the junction unmatched. In DNA form, the CDR3 reads TGTGCCAGCAGTTTATCCGGAGCGGGAGGGGGCGAGCAGTACTTC. It specifies CASSLSGAGGGEQYF.

This clonotype appeared a few times. V is TRBV20-1 and J is TRBJ2-7; TRBD2 matches at 9 bases. Germline V lookup: CDR1 DFQATT, CDR2 SNEGSKA (reference sequence). The CDR3 extends over 15 amino acids. J was trimmed by 4 bases and V by 6 bases; bases with no gene match: 13. CDR3 sequence (DNA): TGCAGTGCGAAGGACCCCCTAGCGGGATCATACGAGCAGTACTTC. This sequence encodes CSAKDPLAGSYEQYF.

As regards this clonotype: At one end, the junction sequence differs from germline, possibly due to a read error. This chain connects TRBV7-4 to TRBJ2-4; 9 nucleotides agree with TRBD1. The CDR3 covers 14 residues. Germline values: CDR1 SGHVT, CDR2 SQSDAQ. For the CDR3, the DNA is TGTGCCAGCGTGATCCGGGACAGGGTTCGTGCGACAGGATTC. It specifies CASVIRDRVRATGF. The whole variable domain, filled in from reference TRBV7-4 and TRBJ2-4, reads GAGVSQSPRYKVAKRGRDVALRCDSISGHVTLYWYRQTLGQGSEVLTYSQSDAQRDKSGRPSGRFSAERPERSVSTLKIQRTEQGDSAVYLCASVIRDRVRATGFGAGTRLSVL.

This clonotype has only a few counts. The chain joins TRBV2 to TRBJ2-1, with D perhaps matching TRBD1 (6 bases). The CDR3 has 13 amino acids. V was trimmed by 6 bases and J by 4 bases, leaving 10 bases between them. Germline V gene data show CDR1 as SNHLY and CDR2 as FYNNEI. CDR3 residues: CASRATGYNEQFF. The CDR3 DNA is TGTGCCAGCAGAGCGACAGGATACAATGAGCAGTTCTTC.

V and J are TRBV13 and TRBJ2-5, with 9 bases aligning to TRBD2. V shed 4 bases, J shed 4 bases, and the junction held 4 bases outside the gene matches. The CDR3 runs 14 residues. Germline V gene data show CDR1 as PRHDT and CDR2 as FYEKMQ (reference sequence). The CDR3 protein is CASSSTSGPETQYF. CDR3 coding DNA: TGTGCCAGCAGCTCAACTAGCGGGCCAGAGACCCAGTACTTC.

Regarding this clonotype: Germline is not matched at one junction end, which may reflect a read error. The gene calls are TRBV6-5 and TRBJ2-1; 8 bases match TRBD1. Germline CDR1 is MNHEY and CDR2 is SVGAGI. This CDR3 contains 14 residues. DNA of the CDR3: TGTGCCTGCAGTTACTCTGGACAGGGCAATGAGCAGTTCTTC. This codes for CACSYSGQGNEQFF.

The genes are TRBV20-1 and TRBJ2-7, with 8 bases aligning to TRBD2. Germline loops: CDR1 DFQATT, CDR2 SNEGSKA (reference sequence). This CDR3 is built from 13 residues. The trim removed 3 bases at V and 3 bases at J, leaving 4 bases unmatched. This CDR3 is CSASAGGSYEQYF. For the CDR3, the DNA is TGCAGTGCTAGCGCGGGAGGAAGCTACGAGCAGTACTTC.

This clonotype was seen a handful of times. This sequence joins TRBV11-2 and TRBJ2-7; no clear D gene. CDR3 length: 14 amino acids. Trimming shortened V by 0 bases and J by 1 base, and 7 bases separated the two germline ends. CDR1 is SGHAT, CDR2 FQNNGV, per germline. In nucleotides, the CDR3 is TGTGCCAGCAGCTTAGAGACGGTTTCCTACGAGCAGTACGTC. This encodes CASSLETVSYEQYV.

Notes on this clonotype: A read error may account for a junction end that differs from germline. The gene calls are TRBV2 and TRBJ2-3; D perhaps matches TRBD2 (6 bases). CDR3 length: 14 residues. CDR1 is SNHLY and CDR2 is FYNNEI in the germline V gene. The CDR3 sequence is CAGSGDGGADTQYF. CDR3 coding DNA: TGTGCCGGCAGTGGGGACGGCGGGGCAGATACGCAGTATTTT.

This chain links TRBV3-1 with TRBJ2-1, with D hard to call. The CDR3 loop spans 16 amino acids. V was clipped by 5 bases and J by 1 base, with 15 bases between them. Germline values: CDR1 LGHDT, CDR2 YNNKEL (reference sequence). The CDR3 sequence is CASSSRPRLSYNEQFF. The CDR3 DNA sequence: TGTGCCAGCAGCTCCAGACCCAGGTTGTCCTACAATGAGCAGTTCTTC.

The chain couples TRBV20-1 to TRBJ2-7; D could derive from TRBD1 or TRBD2 (5 bases each). The CDR3 totals 17 residues. Germline V gene lookup returns CDR1 DFQATT and CDR2 SNEGSKA (reference sequence). V lost 2 bases to trimming and J lost 3 bases, with 23 bases between them. This CDR3 is CSARSRPMGRLNYEQYF. The CDR3 coding sequence is TGCAGTGCTAGATCCCGACCTATGGGGCGACTAAACTACGAGCAGTACTTC.

The chain links TRBV7-8 to TRBJ1-1; TRBD1 matches 9 bases. The ends lost 5 bases at V and 1 base at J; junction bases unmatched: 5. Germline assignment: CDR1 SGHVS and CDR2 FQNEAQ. This CDR3 comprises 15 residues. The DNA of the CDR3 is TGTGCCAGCAGCACCCCACAGGGGGCGAACACTGAAGCTTTCTTT. Amino acid sequence: CASSTPQGANTEAFF. Combining the CDR3 with reference TRBV7-8 and TRBJ1-1 gives the whole variable domain GAGVSQSPRYKVAKRGQDVALRCDPISGHVSLFWYQQALGQGPEFLTYFQNEAQLDKSGLPSDRFFAERPEGSVSTLKIQRTQQEDSAVYLCASSTPQGANTEAFFGQGTRLTVV.

The table lists this clonotype with many counts. The chain links TRBV7-8 to TRBJ2-2; D is uncertain. The CDR3 runs 15 residues. Between the trimmed V and J ends, which lost 5 bases and 5 bases, there was a span of 15 bases. Germline CDR1 SGHVS, CDR2 FQNEAQ. CDR3 residues: CASSLARGNTGELFF. The CDR3 nucleotides read TGTGCCAGCAGCCTGGCCCGCGGAAATACCGGGGAGCTGTTTTTT.

The chain combines TRBV12-3 or TRBV12-4 with TRBJ2-7; D not resolved. Trimming left V 6 bases short and J 2 bases short, with 11 bases between. The CDR3 is 13 residues long. CDR3 sequence (DNA): TGTGCCAGCAGCCGAACTTCTACCTACGAGCAGTACTTC. It is translated as CASSRTSTYEQYF.

This clonotype has just a few counts. V and J are TRBV20-1 and TRBJ2-1; 13 nucleotides align to TRBD2. Trimming took 2 bases from V and 0 from J; bases not matched to a gene: 22. The germline CDR1 and CDR2 sequences are DFQATT and SNEGSKA (reference sequence). This CDR3 is built from 23 residues. The CDR3 protein is CSARTPGQTPGLAGASSYNEQFF. DNA for the CDR3: TGCAGTGCTAGAACGCCCGGACAAACTCCAGGACTAGCGGGAGCGAGCTCCTACAATGAGCAGTTCTTC.

This clonotype was counted a few times. CDR3 in DNA: TGTGCCAGCATCAAAGCCGGGACAGGGGGATATAATTCACCCCTCCACTTT. Encoded protein: CASIKAGTGGYNSPLHF. V usage is TRBV7-2 and J usage is TRBJ1-6, with 11 bases lining up with TRBD1. Germline V gives CDR1 SGHTA, CDR2 FQGNSA. The length of the CDR3 is 17 residues. The J segment lost 4 bases and the V segment lost 7 bases, leaving 9 bases of the junction unmatched.

Of note for this clonotype: A read error may explain this, as a much larger clone is one base away. The V and J genes are TRBV9 and TRBJ2-7, with a weak D call TRBD2 (5 bases). The V gene's germline CDR1 is SGDLS and CDR2 YYNGEE. This CDR3 contains 16 residues. The ends were cut back, 1 base at V and 2 bases at J, with 16 bases in the middle. CDR3 in amino acids: CASSVTGGSPPYEQYF. CDR3 coding DNA: TGTGCCAGCAGCGTAACTGGCGGGTCTCCGCCCTACGAGCAGTACTTC.

This clonotype has a handful of counts. The chain combines TRBV27 with TRBJ2-7; 12 positions agree with TRBD2. Germline trimming cut 5 bases from V and 4 bases from J; bases unmatched to any gene: 6. The CDR3 contains 15 residues. Germline V CDR1 and CDR2: MNHEY, SMNVEV (reference sequence). CDR3 residues: CASSQWTSGTYEQYF. As DNA, the CDR3 is TGTGCCAGCAGTCAATGGACTAGCGGGACTTACGAGCAGTACTTC.

This clonotype turned up a few times. The chain links TRBV12-5 to TRBJ2-5, with TRBD2 matching over 7 bases. From germline, CDR1 is LGHNT and CDR2 FRNRAP. V dropped 4 bases and J dropped 5; count of bases not matched to a gene: 10. The CDR3 length is 15 residues. The CDR3 bases are TGTGCTAGTGGTTCGGGGGGAGCGCCCGGGGAGACCCAGTACTTC. Translated, it gives CASGSGGAPGETQYF.

In its sample, this clonotype was seen many times. This chain joins TRBV6-5 and TRBJ1-5; D is perhaps TRBD1 (5 bases). Trimming took 0 bases from V and 7 from J, leaving 10 bases between them. CDR1 and CDR2 (germline): MNHEY, SVGAGI. The CDR3 runs 14 residues. The CDR3 region is CASSYSQGAQPQHF. The DNA of the CDR3 is TGTGCCAGCAGTTACTCGCAGGGCGCACAGCCCCAGCATTTT.

This clonotype was detected ten times or more. The rearrangement joins TRBV15 to TRBJ2-1, with 11 bases aligning to TRBD2. Looked up from germline, CDR1 is LNHNV and CDR2 is YYDKDF (reference sequence). V gave up 3 bases and J gave up 3 bases; unmatched junction bases: 7. CDR3 length: 17 residues. The CDR3 coding sequence is TGTGCCACCAGCAGCCTTCAAACTAGCGGGAGCTACAATGAGCAGTTCTTC. Its protein is CATSSLQTSGSYNEQFF.

This clonotype was observed a handful of times. The gene calls are TRBV20-1 and TRBJ2-5; 12 nucleotides line up with TRBD2. This CDR3 comprises 17 residues. CDR1 DFQATT and CDR2 SNEGSKA come from the germline V gene (reference sequence). Trimming took 5 bases from V and 1 from J; bases not matched to a gene: 11. CDR3: CSAPKGLAGWFQETQYF. CDR3 in DNA: TGCAGTGCTCCTAAGGGACTAGCGGGCTGGTTCCAAGAGACCCAGTACTTC.

This clonotype was observed a few times. The chain joins TRBV14 to TRBJ1-4, with D possibly being TRBD1 (5 bases). The germline V gene encodes CDR1 SGHDN and CDR2 FVKESK. V was cut by 1 base and J by 4 bases, with 13 bases left in between. This CDR3 contains 16 residues. The DNA of the CDR3 is TGTGCCAGCAGCCAAGTATCGGGACCTTTTAATGAAAAACTGTTTTTT. It yields the protein CASSQVSGPFNEKLFF.

This rearrangement joins TRBV19 to TRBJ2-1; D unclear. V lost 3 bases to trimming and J lost 0 bases, with 15 bases between them. CDR1 LNHDA and CDR2 SQIVND come from the germline V gene (reference sequence). This CDR3 contains 17 residues. CDR3 sequence reads: CASSILPFTSSYNEQFF. Written as DNA, the CDR3 is TGTGCCAGTAGTATCCTACCCTTCACGAGCTCCTACAATGAGCAGTTCTTC.